The present entry profiles one T cell receptor (beta chain) with its context. Its antigen is not known. The CDR3 is 15 residues long. V was shortened by 0 bases and J by 6 bases, with 12 bases between the two germline ends. Per the germline V gene, CDR1 is SEHNR and CDR2 is FQNEAQ (reference sequence). This record comes from a study of shared clonotypes between healthy human individuals. Study findings and constraints: Sharing across several donors was seen in about 5% of naive CD4 clonotypes.

Profiled with immunoSEQ multiplex PCR; TCRdb holds only in-frame clones, not every one. Of about 2.4 million clones listed, roughly 93% were seen once; the top ten hold approximately 0.37%. The sequencing sample was made of naive CD4+ T cells from PBMCs. Sample subset: CD45RA+ positively selected. The receptor comes from a man in his late teens or twenties in good health. Some clones in this sample may be carry-over from other donors' samples. V and J are TRBV7-9 and TRBJ1-5; maybe TRBD1 (5 bases). DNA for the CDR3: TGTGCCAGCAGCTTAGCGGGGAGCCAGGGTCAGCCCCAGCATTTT. Translation: CASSLAGSQGQPQHF.